This is a list of T cell receptor beta chains from one sample in a study of T cells in localized non-small cell lung cancer. Only in-frame clones appear in the TCRdb table, and some are missing; sequencing was by immunoSEQ multiplex PCR. The table records a few thousand clones, roughly 25% of them present only once. Source: lung tumor tissue, taken before any cancer treatment. All receptors derive from a male donor at least 60 years old with stage I lung adenocarcinoma. Both conserved end residues are part of each CDR3. D genes are given only for firm matches. The size field is filled for only some rows; it gives once, few, many or a size class.

14,few,TRBJ2-5,TRBV11-3,-,TGTGCCAGCAGCTTAATCATAAGGGGAGAGACCCAGTACTTC,CASSLIIRGETQYF
15,-,TRBJ1-1,TRBV6-8,-,TGTGCCAGCAGTGGACTCACAGGGAGGAACACTGAAGCTTTCTTT,CASSGLTGRNTEAFF
16,-,TRBJ1-6,TRBV19,-,TGTGCCAGTAGTAGAAAGGGGAGCTCCTATAATTCACCCCTCCACTTT,CASSRKGSSYNSPLHF
14,few,TRBJ2-7,TRBV6-8,TRBD2,TGTGCCAGCAGCAAGACTAGCGGGACCGACGAGCAGTACTTC,CASSKTSGTDEQYF
15,-,TRBJ2-1,TRBV29-1,-,TGCAGCGTTGACTCGGAGGGACTCTCATACAATGAGCAGTTCTTC,CSVDSEGLSYNEQFF
13,medium-sized,TRBJ1-5,TRBV6-8,TRBD1,TGTGCCAGCACCCGGACAGGGCGTCAGCCCCAGCATTTT,CASTRTGRQPQHF
18,-,TRBJ2-1,TRBV18,TRBD2,TGTGCCAGCTCACCAGCTAGCGGGAGCTGGAACTCCTACAATGAGCAGTTCTTC,CASSPASGSWNSYNEQFF
16,-,TRBJ1-5,TRBV10-2,TRBD1,TGCGCCAGCCAGACAGGGGGACCATATAGCAATCAGCCCCAGCATTTT,CASQTGGPYSNQPQHF
12,hyperexpanded,TRBJ2-7,TRBV19,-,TGTGCCAGTAGCCCGGGCCCCTGGGAGCAGTACTTC,CASSPGPWEQYF
17,-,TRBJ1-3,TRBV11-3,-,TGTGCCAGCAGCTTAGACAGGCCACACACCTCTGGAAACACCATATATTTT,CASSLDRPHTSGNTIYF
14,-,TRBJ1-6,TRBV28,-,TGTGCCAGCAGTTTAACAGGGTATAATTCACCCCTCCACTTT,CASSLTGYNSPLHF
14,-,TRBJ2-1,TRBV11-3,TRBD2,TGTGCCAGCAGCCAAACCGGACTAGCGGGAAAGCAGTTCTTC,CASSQTGLAGKQFF
13,few,TRBJ1-1,TRBV14,-,TGTGCCAGCAGCCAAGAGCTAGGAAATAGAGCTTTCTTT,CASSQELGNRAFF
18,medium-sized,TRBJ2-7,TRBV11-3,TRBD1,TGTGCCAGCAGCCGGATCAACAGGGGGCGTAGGTCCTCCTACGAGCAGTACTTC,CASSRINRGRRSSYEQYF
14,medium-sized,TRBJ1-4,TRBV11-3,-,TGTGCCAGCAGCTTAAGAGGGGGAGGCGAAAAACTGTTTTTT,CASSLRGGGEKLFF
16,-,TRBJ1-3,TRBV11-3,TRBD1,TGTGCCAGCAGCTCCCGGGCAGGGGGCTCTGGAAACACCATATATTTT,CASSSRAGGSGNTIYF